The 5 T cell receptor beta chains below were found in one sample sequenced in a study of human T cells and chemical hapten exposure. Via MiXCR, TCRdb re-called the RACE reads, giving one row per CDR3 protein. The repertoire holds more than 300,000 distinct CDR3 sequences, roughly 5% seen once, with around 2.6% in the top ten. Documented time point: pre-sensitization, week 0. The treatment here: therapeutic diphenylcyclopropenone sensitization with weekly scalp DPC. Sequencing used whole blood, obtained in connection with sensitization to the hapten diphenylcyclopropenone (DPC). These receptors were obtained from a woman aged 45-65 years with alopecia areata. Some clones in this sample may be carry-over from other donors' samples.

In its sample, this clonotype was seen a few times. The J gene is TRBJ2-2, the V gene TRBV12-3 or TRBV12-4; 8 nucleotides agree with TRBD1. V dropped 1 base and J dropped 4; count of bases not matched to a gene: 5. The CDR3 consists of 16 residues. CDR3 protein: CASSLGRGQGTGELFF. CDR3 coding DNA: TGTGCCAGCAGTTTAGGCAGGGGGCAGGGCACCGGGGAGCTGTTTTTT.

This clonotype was counted only a few times. The rearrangement joins TRBV29-1 to TRBJ1-1, with 7 positions matching TRBD1. This CDR3 has 14 residues. V lost 2 bases and J lost 7; bases outside the gene matches: 10. Germline V gene lookup returns CDR1 SQVTM and CDR2 ANQGSEA. For the CDR3, the DNA is TGCAGCGTTGAACTTTCGCAGGGGGGGATTGAAGCTTTCTTT. This codes for CSVELSQGGIEAFF.

This clonotype came up a few times. The chain is built from TRBV20-1 and TRBJ1-1, with D tentatively TRBD1 (5 bases). The CDR3 spans 10 residues. Germline V lookup: CDR1 DFQATT, CDR2 SNEGSKA (reference sequence). V lost 5 bases and J 9 bases, leaving 10 bases between the germline ends. The CDR3 coding sequence is TGCAGTGCTGGAGGACAAAAAGCTTTCTTT. It translates to CSAGGQKAFF.

Ten or more counts support this clonotype. This chain joins TRBV6-5 and TRBJ1-1, with no clear D. This CDR3 region has 14 residues. The V end lost 6 bases, the J end lost 4 bases, and 15 bases lay between the germline ends. CDR1 MNHEY and CDR2 SVGAGI come from the germline V gene. Here the CDR3 reads CASSFEGESTEAFF. CDR3 bases: TGTGCCAGCAGCTTCGAGGGAGAGAGCACTGAAGCTTTCTTT.

There are many counts of this clonotype. This sequence joins TRBV29-1 and TRBJ2-7; TRBD1 is a possible D gene (6 bases). There are 12 residues in the CDR3. Germline V gives CDR1 SQVTM, CDR2 ANQGSEA. V was trimmed by 6 bases and J by 6 bases, leaving 15 bases between them. CDR3 amino acids: CSVTGIATEQYF. The DNA for the CDR3 is TGCAGCGTCACAGGGATCGCTACCGAGCAGTACTTC.